This is a list of T cell receptor beta chains from one sample in a study of tumor T cells in aggressive B-cell lymphoma. Measured with immunoSEQ multiplex PCR; TCRdb has only the in-frame clones, and not every one. This table holds 3,100 or so clones, approximately 69% found once. The sequencing input was tumor tissue. The receptors come from an adult with diffuse large B cell lymphoma. Both conserved end residues are part of each CDR3. The order of the fields is V gene, J gene, D gene, clone size, CDR3 DNA, CDR3 protein. A D gene is named only where the DNA matches it firmly. For some rows the clone size is stated as once, few or many, or as a class when expanded; others skip it.

TRBV7-2	TRBJ2-7	NA	few	TGTGCCAGCAGCTTAGTGGGCAGTCTCGACGAGCAGTACTTC	CASSLVGSLDEQYF
TRBV13	TRBJ1-3	NA	NA	TGTGCCAGCAGCTCACGGGGCTCTGGAAACACCATATATTTT	CASSSRGSGNTIYF
TRBV28	TRBJ2-7	TRBD1	NA	TGTGCCAGCAGTCGCCTCCGGGACAGGAGCCACGAGCAGTACTTC	CASSRLRDRSHEQYF
TRBV5-4	TRBJ2-7	TRBD1	few	TGTGCCAGCAGCACGTGGACAGGGGTCGAGCAGTACTTC	CASSTWTGVEQYF
TRBV30	TRBJ1-2	TRBD1	once	TGTGCCTGGAACAGGGGATACTATGGCTACACCTTC	CAWNRGYYGYTF
TRBV18	TRBJ1-5	NA	NA	TGTGCCAGCTCACGAGGGGAGGGCAATCAGCCCCAGCATTTT	CASSRGEGNQPQHF
TRBV18	TRBJ1-3	NA	NA	TGTGCCAGCTCGCTGGACACCAAAGGAAACACCATATATTTT	CASSLDTKGNTIYF
TRBV11-2	TRBJ1-2	NA	once	TGTGCCAGCAGCCGGCAGGCCAGAAACTATGGCTACACCTTC	CASSRQARNYGYTF
TRBV2	TRBJ1-1	NA	NA	TGTGCCAGCAGCGCAGACAGACTGAACACTGAAGCTTTCTTT	CASSADRLNTEAFF
TRBV19	TRBJ2-6	NA	NA	TGTGCCAGTAGTATAGGAGGCCCGAGGCCTGGGGCCAACGTCCTGACTTTC	CASSIGGPRPGANVLTF
TRBV7-2	TRBJ2-5	NA	NA	TGTGCCAGCAGCTTAAACGCGGGCAGAGAGACCCAGTACTTC	CASSLNAGRETQYF
TRBV7-2	TRBJ1-3	NA	NA	TGTGCCAGCAGCTCCAGGCTTTTTTCTGGAAACACCATATATTTT	CASSSRLFSGNTIYF